These 4 T cell receptor beta chains originate from one sample sequenced in a study of blood T cells in healthy people across ages. Together with a sample-barcoded 5' primer, a J-beta primer mix was included in a second PCR lasting about 7 to 11 cycles. TCRdb reprocessed the 5' RACE reads via MiXCR and lists one record per CDR3 protein. The table has approximately 1.5 million distinct CDR3 sequences, 30% to 35% seen once. Sequenced material: blood. The receptor source for this set is a woman aged 25 to 39 in good health.

This clonotype was picked up a small number of times. This chain uses TRBV27 with TRBJ2-1; the match to TRBD2 covers 8 bases. Germline V gene lookup returns CDR1 MNHEY and CDR2 SMNVEV (reference sequence). With V trimmed by 6 bases and J by 5 bases, 9 bases remained unmatched. The CDR3 is 15 amino acids. CDR3 in amino acids: CASRPGGGGHNEQFF. The CDR3 DNA reads as TGTGCCAGCAGGCCGGGAGGCGGGGGGCACAATGAGCAGTTCTTC.

This clonotype was seen a handful of times. The rearrangement joins TRBV30 to TRBJ2-1; possibly TRBD2 for D (6 bases). The CDR3 loop spans 14 amino acids. Per germline, CDR1 GTSNPN and CDR2 SVGIG (reference sequence). V gave up 2 bases and J gave up 9 bases, with 17 bases separating them. CDR3 sequence reads: CAWSPRLIGSEQFF. In DNA, the CDR3 is TGTGCCTGGAGTCCGCGCCTAATCGGGAGTGAGCAGTTCTTC.

In this sample, this clonotype turned up many times. The J gene is TRBJ1-2, the V gene TRBV12-3 or TRBV12-4; D ambiguous. The CDR3 is 14 residues long. V was cut by 0 bases and J by 3 bases, with 8 bases left in between. The CDR3 DNA is TGTGCCAGCAGTTTAGCGAGGGCTGACTATGGCTACACCTTC. Translating it yields CASSLARADYGYTF.

V is TRBV20-1 and J is TRBJ2-1, with TRBD1 identical over 7 bases. The V gene's germline CDR1 is DFQATT and CDR2 SNEGSKA (reference sequence). The CDR3 is made up of 14 amino acids. Losses at the gene ends were 6 bases for V and 7 bases for J; bases not matched to a gene: 12. DNA of the CDR3: TGCAGTGCCGGGTTAGGGGGCCCATGGAATGAGCAGTTCTTC. The encoded protein is CSAGLGGPWNEQFF.